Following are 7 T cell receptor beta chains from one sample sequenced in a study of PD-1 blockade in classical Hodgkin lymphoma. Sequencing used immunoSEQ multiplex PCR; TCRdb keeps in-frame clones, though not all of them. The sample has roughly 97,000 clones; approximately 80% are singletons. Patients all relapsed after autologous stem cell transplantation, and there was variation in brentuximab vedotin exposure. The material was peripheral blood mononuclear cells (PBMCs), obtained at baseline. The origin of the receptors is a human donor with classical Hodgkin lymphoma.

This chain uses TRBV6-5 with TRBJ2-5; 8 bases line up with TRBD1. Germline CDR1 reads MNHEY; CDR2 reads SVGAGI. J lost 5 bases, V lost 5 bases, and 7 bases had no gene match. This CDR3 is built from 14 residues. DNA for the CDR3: TGTGCCAGCAGTGAAGGCAGGGGGCTGGAGACCCAGTACTTC. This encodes CASSEGRGLETQYF.

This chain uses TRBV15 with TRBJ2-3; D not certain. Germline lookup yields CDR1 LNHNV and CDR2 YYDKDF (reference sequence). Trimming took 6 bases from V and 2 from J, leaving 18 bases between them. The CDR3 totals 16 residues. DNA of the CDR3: TGTGCCACCAGTGTCCTTCCTAGGTCCGTCACAGATACGCAGTATTTT. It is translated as CATSVLPRSVTDTQYF.

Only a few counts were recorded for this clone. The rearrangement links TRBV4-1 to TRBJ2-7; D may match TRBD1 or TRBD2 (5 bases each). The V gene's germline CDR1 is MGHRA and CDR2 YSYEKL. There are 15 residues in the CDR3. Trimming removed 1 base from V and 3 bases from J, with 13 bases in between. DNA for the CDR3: TGCGCCAGCAGCCAAGGGGGGAGTTTTGACTACGAGCAGTACTTC. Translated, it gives CASSQGGSFDYEQYF.

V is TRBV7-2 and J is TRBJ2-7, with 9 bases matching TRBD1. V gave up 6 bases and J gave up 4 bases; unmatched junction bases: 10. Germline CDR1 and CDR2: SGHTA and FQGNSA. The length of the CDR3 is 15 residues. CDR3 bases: TGTGCCAGCAGACCGGGCCGGGACAGGGAGTACGAGCAGTACTTC. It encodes CASRPGRDREYEQYF.

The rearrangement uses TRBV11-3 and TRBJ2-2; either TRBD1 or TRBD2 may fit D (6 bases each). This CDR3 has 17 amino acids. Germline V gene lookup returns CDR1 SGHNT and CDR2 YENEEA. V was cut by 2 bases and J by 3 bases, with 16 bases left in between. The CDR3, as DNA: TGTGCCAGCAGCTTAAGGGGGGCCAGGGCGGACACCGGGGAGCTGTTTTTT. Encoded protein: CASSLRGARADTGELFF. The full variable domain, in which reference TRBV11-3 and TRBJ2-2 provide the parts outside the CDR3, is EAGVVQSPRYKIIEKKQPVAFWCNPISGHNTLYWYLQNLGQGPELLIRYENEEAVDDSQLPKDRFSAERLKGVDSTLKIQPAELGDSAVYLCASSLRGARADTGELFFGEGSRLTVL.

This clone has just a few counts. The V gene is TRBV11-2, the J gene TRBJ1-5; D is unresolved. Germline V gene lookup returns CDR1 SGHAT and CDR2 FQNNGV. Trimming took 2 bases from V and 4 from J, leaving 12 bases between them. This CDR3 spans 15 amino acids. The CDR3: CASSLSADLNQPQHF. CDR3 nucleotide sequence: TGTGCCAGCAGCTTATCGGCAGATCTTAATCAGCCCCAGCATTTT.

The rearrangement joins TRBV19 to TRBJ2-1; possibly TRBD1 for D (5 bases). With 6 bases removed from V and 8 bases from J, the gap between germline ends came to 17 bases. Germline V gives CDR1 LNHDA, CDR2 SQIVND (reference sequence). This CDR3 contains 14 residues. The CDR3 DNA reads TGTGCCAGTAGCCGGGCAGGGCGAAGGGATGAGCAGTTCTTC. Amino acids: CASSRAGRRDEQFF.